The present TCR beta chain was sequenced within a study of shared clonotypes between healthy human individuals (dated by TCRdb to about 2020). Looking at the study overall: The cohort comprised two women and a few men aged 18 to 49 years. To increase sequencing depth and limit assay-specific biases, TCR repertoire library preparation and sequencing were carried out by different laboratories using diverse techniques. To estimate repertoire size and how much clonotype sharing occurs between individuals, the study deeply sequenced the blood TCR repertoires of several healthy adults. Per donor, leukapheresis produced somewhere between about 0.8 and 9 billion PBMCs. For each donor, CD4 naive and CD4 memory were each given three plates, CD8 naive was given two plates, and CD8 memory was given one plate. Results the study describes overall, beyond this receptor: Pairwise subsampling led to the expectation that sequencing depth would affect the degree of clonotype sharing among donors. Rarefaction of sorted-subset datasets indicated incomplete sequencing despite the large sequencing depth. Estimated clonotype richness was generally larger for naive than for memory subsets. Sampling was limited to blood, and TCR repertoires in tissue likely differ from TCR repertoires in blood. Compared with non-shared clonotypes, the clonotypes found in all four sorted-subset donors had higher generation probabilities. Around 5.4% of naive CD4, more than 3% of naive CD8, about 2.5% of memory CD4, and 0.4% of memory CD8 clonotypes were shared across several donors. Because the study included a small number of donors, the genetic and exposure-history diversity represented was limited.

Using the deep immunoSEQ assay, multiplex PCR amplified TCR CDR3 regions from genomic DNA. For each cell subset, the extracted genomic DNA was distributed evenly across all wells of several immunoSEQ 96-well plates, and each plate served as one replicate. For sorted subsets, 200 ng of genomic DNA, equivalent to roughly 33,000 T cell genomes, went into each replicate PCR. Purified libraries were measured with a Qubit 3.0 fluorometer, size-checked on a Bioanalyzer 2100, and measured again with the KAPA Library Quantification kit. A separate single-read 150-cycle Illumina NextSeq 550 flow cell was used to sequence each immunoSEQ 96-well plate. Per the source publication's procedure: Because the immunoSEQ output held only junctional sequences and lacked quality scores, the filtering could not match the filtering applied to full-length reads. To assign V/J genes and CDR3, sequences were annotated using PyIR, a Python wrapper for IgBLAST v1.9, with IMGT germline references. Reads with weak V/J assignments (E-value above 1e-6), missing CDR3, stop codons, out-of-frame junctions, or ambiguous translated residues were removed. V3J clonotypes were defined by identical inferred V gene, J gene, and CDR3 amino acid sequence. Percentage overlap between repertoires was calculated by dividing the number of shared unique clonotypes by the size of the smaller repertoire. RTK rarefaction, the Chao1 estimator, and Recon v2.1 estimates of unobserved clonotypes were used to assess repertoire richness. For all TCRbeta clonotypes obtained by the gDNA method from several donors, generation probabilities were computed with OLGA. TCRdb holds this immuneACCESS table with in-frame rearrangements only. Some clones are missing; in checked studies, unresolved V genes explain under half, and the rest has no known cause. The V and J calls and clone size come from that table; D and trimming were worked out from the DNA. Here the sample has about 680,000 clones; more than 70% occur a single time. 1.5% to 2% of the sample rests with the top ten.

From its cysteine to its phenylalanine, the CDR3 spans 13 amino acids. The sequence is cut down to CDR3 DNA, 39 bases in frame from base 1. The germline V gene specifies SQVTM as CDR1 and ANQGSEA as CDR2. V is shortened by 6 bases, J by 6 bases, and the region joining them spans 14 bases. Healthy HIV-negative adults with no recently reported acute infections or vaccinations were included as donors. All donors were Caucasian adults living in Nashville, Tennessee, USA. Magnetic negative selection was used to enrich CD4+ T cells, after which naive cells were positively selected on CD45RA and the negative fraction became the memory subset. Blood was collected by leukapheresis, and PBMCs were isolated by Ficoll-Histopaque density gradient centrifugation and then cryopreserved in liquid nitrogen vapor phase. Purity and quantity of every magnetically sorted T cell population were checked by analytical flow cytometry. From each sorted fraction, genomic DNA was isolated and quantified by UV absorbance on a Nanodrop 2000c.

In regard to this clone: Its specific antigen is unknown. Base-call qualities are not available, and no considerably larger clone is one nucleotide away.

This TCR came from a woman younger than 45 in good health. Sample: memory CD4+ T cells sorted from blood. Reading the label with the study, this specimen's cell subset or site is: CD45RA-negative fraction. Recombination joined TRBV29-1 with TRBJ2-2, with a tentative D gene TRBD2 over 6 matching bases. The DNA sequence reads TGCAGCGTCTCGGGAGAGTTTTCCGGGGAGCTGTTTTTT. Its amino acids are CSVSGEFSGELFF.